The rows below give T cell receptor beta chains drawn from one sample of a study of blood T cell repertoires in COVID-19. Generated by immunoSEQ multiplex PCR, the TCRdb table keeps only in-frame clones and is missing some. Seen here are 60,000 or so clones, around four fifths observed once, and the top ten hold 10% to 15%. Sequenced input: peripheral blood. These receptors originate from a woman over 75 with acute or convalescent COVID-19. The CDR3 runs from the conserved cysteine through the conserved F or W. Fields, in order: V gene, J gene, CDR3 protein.

>TRBV3-1/TRBV3-2|TRBJ1-1
CASSQGAGEAFF
>TRBV19|TRBJ1-2
CASSHEGRHRDGYTF
>TRBV18|TRBJ1-1
CASSPSVGGNTEAFF
>TRBV6-6|TRBJ2-1
CATWTVLDNEQFF
>TRBV30|TRBJ2-5
CAWSSGPRQTQYF
>TRBV27|TRBJ2-1
CASSSDRDRNNEQFF
>TRBV5-6|TRBJ2-3
CASSLFSSGGMTDTQYF
>TRBV19|TRBJ2-1
CASRPGLAGGYEQFF
>TRBV5-6|TRBJ2-7
CASTNRGGTYEQYF
>TRBV3-1/TRBV3-2|TRBJ2-2
CASSSKRGGTGELFF
>TRBV4-1|TRBJ1-2
CASSQDEGHNEGGYTF
>TRBV5-1|TRBJ2-7
CASSSLAGGTPEQYF
>TRBV10-3|TRBJ1-5
CAISEGAGDSNQPQHF
>TRBV12-1|TRBJ2-3
CANLDNRWSTDTQYF
>TRBV5-1|TRBJ1-3
CASSQDTPRVGNTIYF
>TRBV6-5|TRBJ1-1
CASSYSLQVNTEAFF
>TRBV7-9|TRBJ1-2
CASSPDASGGYGYTF
>TRBV3-1/TRBV3-2|TRBJ2-4
CASSRNSGGALNIQYF
>TRBV11-2|TRBJ2-1
CASTSRGGATSSYNEQFF
>TRBV5-3|TRBJ1-2
CARSWGTGNYGYTF
>TRBV6-2/TRBV6-3|TRBJ1-2
CASSLSRYGYTF
>TRBV5-1|TRBJ2-7
CASSLGTGTGGPNVYF
>TRBV27|TRBJ2-2
CASSAQGGTGELFF
>TRBV9|TRBJ2-3
CASSQEGSGTDTQYF
>TRBV6-5|TRBJ1-2
CASSQGSWDGYTF
>TRBV5-1|TRBJ2-7
CASSLPGTGGRDEQYF
>TRBV10-2|TRBJ2-7
CASSNTGEQYF
>TRBV3-1/TRBV3-2|TRBJ2-3
CASSQAVAGGADTQYF
>TRBV12-3/TRBV12-4|TRBJ1-2
CASSDRYGYTF
>TRBV14|TRBJ1-1
CASSQDPGVVTEAFF
>TRBV6-5|TRBJ1-1
CASRTGRITPEAFF
>TRBV9|TRBJ1-3
CAHVMETSGNTIYF
>TRBV28|TRBJ1-3
CASVAGSSGNTIYF
>TRBV19|TRBJ2-7
CASSWLPGQGRAEQYF
>TRBV18|TRBJ1-2
CASSPNGAVGGYTF
>TRBV19|TRBJ2-3
CASSIGPGGRSTDTQYF